These 24 T cell receptor beta chains originate from one sample sequenced in a study of control samples from healthy donors and cancer patients. Some clones are missing from TCRdb's copy, which holds only in-frame ones; the method was immunoSEQ multiplex PCR. The repertoire holds 40,000 to 50,000 clones, with around 94% as singletons. Sample: blood. Receptors were obtained from a man aged 55 to 69 in good health.

The rearrangement joins TRBV28 to TRBJ1-1, with D possibly being TRBD1 (6 bases). V was trimmed by 7 bases and J by 4 bases, leaving 13 bases between them. Per germline, CDR1 MDHEN and CDR2 SYDVKM. The CDR3 has 13 amino acids. The CDR3 loop is CASMEGVTTEAFF. The CDR3 DNA is TGTGCCAGCATGGAGGGGGTGACCACTGAAGCTTTCTTT. The full variable domain, in which reference TRBV28 and TRBJ1-1 provide the parts outside the CDR3, is DVKVTQSSRYLVKRTGEKVFLECVQDMDHENMFWYRQDPGLGLRLIYFSYDVKMKEKGDIPEGYSVSREKKERFSLILESASTNQTSMYLCASMEGVTTEAFFGQGTRLTVV.

Only a few counts were recorded for this clone. The chain couples TRBV29-1 to TRBJ2-7, with 8 bases that match TRBD2. Looked up from germline, CDR1 is SQVTM and CDR2 is ANQGSEA. The V and J ends lost 7 bases and 3 bases, in that order; junction bases with no gene match: 11. CDR3 length: 14 residues. CDR3 loop: CSAVSSGHIYEQYF. In nucleotides, the CDR3 is TGCAGCGCTGTATCTAGCGGGCACATCTACGAGCAGTACTTC.

CDR3 region: CASSPGGFFYEQYF. CDR3 nucleotides: TGTGCCAGCTCACCAGGGGGATTCTTCTACGAGCAGTACTTC. The chain employs TRBV18 and TRBJ2-7; either TRBD1 or TRBD2 may fit D (5 bases each). Looked up from germline, CDR1 is KGHSH and CDR2 is LQKENI. The CDR3 has 14 residues. V dropped 2 bases and J dropped 3 bases, with 11 bases sitting between them.

The chain recombines TRBV24-1 with TRBJ2-3; D remains unclear. The length of the CDR3 is 13 residues. Between the trimmed V and J ends, which lost 4 bases and 5 bases, there was a span of 9 bases. Germline values: CDR1 KGHDR, CDR2 SFDVKD. DNA for the CDR3: TGTGCCACCAGTGACCCCCCTAGAGATACGCAGTATTTT. It codes for CATSDPPRDTQYF.

The chain carries TRBV5-6 and TRBJ2-4; D unresolved. The ends were cut back, 4 bases at V and 7 bases at J, with 18 bases in the middle. The CDR3 is 15 residues long. Germline-derived CDR1 and CDR2 are SGHDT and YYEEEE. The CDR3 DNA is TGTGCCAGCAGCCCACCCCCTATATCTGGGAACATTCAGTACTTC. It specifies CASSPPPISGNIQYF.

The gene calls are TRBV11-3 and TRBJ2-1, with 13 positions matching TRBD2. The CDR3 extends over 15 amino acids. Germline CDR1 is SGHNT and CDR2 is YENEEA. V shed 5 bases and J 7 bases; nucleotides not matched to a gene: 5. Here the CDR3 reads CASSTLAGGRNEQFF. CDR3 DNA sequence: TGTGCCAGCAGCACACTAGCGGGAGGGCGTAATGAGCAGTTCTTC.

The chain employs TRBV11-2 and TRBJ2-1; 8 positions match TRBD1. The V gene's germline CDR1 is SGHAT and CDR2 FQNNGV. This CDR3 contains 13 residues. With V trimmed by 2 bases and J by 8 bases, 2 bases remained unmatched. The CDR3 sequence is CASSLQGADEQFF. The CDR3 region has the DNA TGTGCCAGCAGCTTACAGGGGGCCGATGAGCAGTTCTTC.

This clone was recorded only once. J is TRBJ1-1 and V is TRBV6-5, with 9 bases aligning to TRBD1. This CDR3 is built from 14 residues. Germline CDR1 and CDR2: MNHEY and SVGAGI. The trim removed 6 bases at V and 7 bases at J, leaving 9 bases unmatched. This CDR3 is CASRDPGQGVEAFF. CDR3 sequence (DNA): TGTGCCAGCAGAGACCCGGGACAGGGTGTTGAAGCTTTCTTT.

The chain has TRBV11-3 and TRBJ2-7, with D perhaps matching TRBD2 (5 bases). Per the germline V gene, CDR1 is SGHNT and CDR2 is YENEEA. This CDR3 spans 13 amino acids. The germline V and J ends were trimmed by 7 bases and 5 bases, with 15 bases remaining between them. The chain's CDR3 is CASTPRSGNEQYF. The CDR3 DNA follows: TGTGCCAGCACCCCCCGGTCCGGGAACGAGCAGTACTTC. The variable domain in full, with the rest retrieved from reference TRBV11-3 and TRBJ2-7, is EAGVVQSPRYKIIEKKQPVAFWCNPISGHNTLYWYLQNLGQGPELLIRYENEEAVDDSQLPKDRFSAERLKGVDSTLKIQPAELGDSAVYLCASTPRSGNEQYFGPGTRLTVT.

This chain uses TRBV29-1 with TRBJ1-2; a possible D gene is TRBD1 (5 bases). The germline gives CDR1 SQVTM, CDR2 ANQGSEA. The CDR3 is 12 amino acids. V shed 3 bases and J shed 8 bases, with 13 bases lying between them. As DNA, the CDR3 is TGCAGCGTTGATTCCGGGACCTTGGGCTACACCTTC. Its translation: CSVDSGTLGYTF. Complete variable domain (other parts from reference TRBV29-1 and TRBJ1-2): SAVISQKPSRDICQRGTSLTIQCQVDSQVTMMFWYRQQPGQSLTLIATANQGSEATYESGFVIDKFPISRPNLTFSTLTVSNMSPEDSSIYLCSVDSGTLGYTFGSGTRLTVV.

This clone came up once. The V gene is TRBV3-1 (or the pseudogene TRBV3-2), the J gene TRBJ1-1; D gene ambiguous. V lost 3 bases and J lost 11, with 16 bases in between. Per germline, CDR1 LGHDT and CDR2 YNNKEL (reference sequence). The CDR3 length is 13 residues. The CDR3 sequence: CASSQSSVLRAFF. The CDR3 DNA is TGTGCCAGCAGCCAGTCCTCGGTTCTTCGCGCTTTCTTT.

The chain is built from TRBV5-1 and TRBJ2-7, with D perhaps matching TRBD2 (5 bases). Germline loops: CDR1 SGHRS, CDR2 YFSETQ. V was clipped by 0 bases and J by 0 bases, with 13 bases between them. The CDR3 covers 16 residues. In nucleotides, the CDR3 is TGCGCCAGCAGCTTGGCCGGGCGGGCCGTCTCCTACGAGCAGTACTTC. Amino acids: CASSLAGRAVSYEQYF.

V usage is TRBV5-8 and J usage is TRBJ2-5, with 7 bases fitting TRBD2. Germline CDR1 SGHTS, CDR2 YDEGEE. After removal of 0 bases from V and 3 bases from J, the junction contained 5 bases not matched to a gene. This CDR3 is built from 15 residues. CDR3 sequence reads: CASSLGASGKETQYF. The CDR3 nucleotides read TGTGCCAGCAGCTTGGGGGCTAGCGGAAAAGAGACCCAGTACTTC. Full variable domain (remainder filled in from reference TRBV5-8 and TRBJ2-5): EAGVTQSPTHLIKTRGQQATLRCSPISGHTSVYWYQQALGLGLQFLLWYDEGEERNRGNFPPRFSGRQFPNYSSELNVNALELEDSALYLCASSLGASGKETQYFGPGTRLLVL.

The chain couples TRBV9 to TRBJ2-1; 11 bases match TRBD2. CDR3 length: 17 residues. Unmatched junction bases numbered 10, after V lost 4 bases and J lost 4 bases. Germline lookup yields CDR1 SGDLS and CDR2 YYNGEE. The CDR3 reads CASSSRGSGRGYNEQFF. CDR3 sequence (DNA): TGTGCCAGCAGCTCTCGGGGTAGCGGGAGGGGTTACAATGAGCAGTTCTTC.

The chain joins TRBV30 to TRBJ1-6, with D maybe TRBD1 (5 bases). The CDR3 is 15 residues long. V lost 0 bases, J lost 8 bases, and 14 bases lay in between. Germline V gene sequence: CDR1 GTSNPN, CDR2 SVGIG (reference sequence). CDR3 nucleotide sequence: TGTGCCTGGAGTGTAGAGACCGGGGGGGATTCACCCCTCCACTTT. Its translation: CAWSVETGGDSPLHF.

Remarks on this clone: Other nucleotide sequences from this sample produce the same CDR3. The V call is TRBV27, the J call TRBJ2-1; a possible D gene is TRBD2 (5 bases). Looked up from germline, CDR1 is MNHEY and CDR2 is SMNVEV (reference sequence). The CDR3 is made up of 14 amino acids. Trimming removed 3 bases at V and 4 bases at J, with 10 bases between. The CDR3 sequence: CASSLRGPYNEQFF. The CDR3 region has the DNA TGTGCCAGCAGTTTGAGAGGGCCGTACAATGAGCAGTTCTTC.

The chain has TRBV11-3 and TRBJ2-2; D may match TRBD1 or TRBD2 (5 bases each). Trimming pared 7 bases from V and 7 bases from J, leaving 10 bases between. Germline assignment: CDR1 SGHNT and CDR2 YENEEA. The CDR3 has 12 residues. DNA for the CDR3: TGTGCCAGCAACTTTGGGGGCGGGGAGCTGTTTTTT. Translated, it gives CASNFGGGELFF.

The rearrangement uses TRBV11-2 and TRBJ1-2; 7 nucleotides align to TRBD1. Germline lookup yields CDR1 SGHAT and CDR2 FQNNGV. The J segment lost 5 bases and the V segment lost 1 base, leaving 4 bases of the junction unmatched. This CDR3 is 14 amino acids long. The CDR3 nucleotides are TGTGCCAGCAGCTTAGGACAGGGTCTATATGGCTACACCTTC. Translating it yields CASSLGQGLYGYTF.

The chain has TRBV7-3 and TRBJ1-5, with D hard to call. This CDR3 spans 13 amino acids. From germline, CDR1 is SGHTA and CDR2 FQGTGA. V lost 5 bases to trimming and J lost 10 bases, with 15 bases between them. For the CDR3, the DNA is TGTGCCAGCAGCCAAGTCTACGAGGCTCCCCAGCATTTT. It is translated as CASSQVYEAPQHF.

Details on this clone: Other DNA sequences within the sample encode an identical CDR3. This chain uses TRBV28 with TRBJ2-1; unclear D gene. The CDR3 is 12 amino acids. The V end lost 1 base, the J end lost 2 bases, and 0 bases lay between the germline ends. Germline assignment: CDR1 MDHEN and CDR2 SYDVKM. CDR3 bases: TGTGCCAGCAGTTTATCCTACAATGAGCAGTTCTTC. Translating gives CASSLSYNEQFF.

The CDR3 bases are TGTGCCAGCAGTTACTCGACGTCTAGCGGGTGGGATACGCAGTATTTT. It codes for CASSYSTSSGWDTQYF. The chain combines TRBV6-5 with TRBJ2-3, with 8 bases fitting TRBD2. CDR3 length: 16 amino acids. Per germline, CDR1 MNHEY and CDR2 SVGAGI. V shed 0 bases, J shed 6 bases, and the junction held 8 bases outside the gene matches.

The rearrangement joins TRBV5-6 to TRBJ1-6; a possible D gene is TRBD1 (5 bases). The CDR3 consists of 15 residues. V lost 4 bases and J 9 bases, leaving 17 bases between the germline ends. CDR1 is SGHDT, CDR2 YYEEEE, per germline. CDR3 in DNA: TGTGCCAGCAGCGAAGGGACTTCCCGGACTTCACCCCTCCACTTT. As protein: CASSEGTSRTSPLHF.

The CDR3 nucleotides read TGTGCCAGCAGCTTAGAAGGGCTTAACTATGGCTACACCTTC. This sequence encodes CASSLEGLNYGYTF. The chain recombines TRBV7-2 with TRBJ1-2; D gene uncertain. This CDR3 is 14 amino acids long. Germline loops: CDR1 SGHTA, CDR2 FQGNSA. V lost 1 base and J 1 base, leaving 7 bases between the germline ends.

The chain joins TRBV7-9 to TRBJ2-1; 7 bases map to TRBD1. Trimming took 6 bases from V and 0 from J; bases not matched to a gene: 8. CDR1 is SEHNR, CDR2 FQNEAQ, per germline (reference sequence). The CDR3 consists of 16 residues. CDR3 bases: TGTGCCAGCAGATACAGGGGTGGGCCCTCCTACAATGAGCAGTTCTTC. Protein sequence: CASRYRGGPSYNEQFF. Together with reference TRBV7-9 and TRBJ2-1, the CDR3 gives the full variable domain: DTGVSQNPRHKITKRGQNVTFRCDPISEHNRLYWYRQTLGQGPEFLTYFQNEAQLEKSRLLSDRFSAERPKGSFSTLEIQRTEQGDSAMYLCASRYRGGPSYNEQFFGPGTRLTVL.